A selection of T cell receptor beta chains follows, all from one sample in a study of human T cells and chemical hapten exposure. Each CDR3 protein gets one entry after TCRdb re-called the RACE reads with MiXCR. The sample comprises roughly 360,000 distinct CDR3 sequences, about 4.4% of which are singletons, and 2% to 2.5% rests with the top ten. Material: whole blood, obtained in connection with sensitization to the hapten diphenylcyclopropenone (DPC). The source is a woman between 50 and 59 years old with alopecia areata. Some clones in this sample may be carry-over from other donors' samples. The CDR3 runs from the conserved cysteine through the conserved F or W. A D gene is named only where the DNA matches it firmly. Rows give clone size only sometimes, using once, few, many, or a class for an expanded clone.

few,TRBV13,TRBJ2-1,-,TGTGCCAGCAGGGCAGGATGGAATGAGCAGTTCTTC,CASRAGWNEQFF
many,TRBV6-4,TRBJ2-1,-,TGTGCCAGCAGTGACTCTAGCTCCTACAATGAGCAGTTCTTC,CASSDSSSYNEQFF
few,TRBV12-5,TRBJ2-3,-,TGTGCTAGTGCCTGGGTCGGGGGGCCCGCAGATACGCAGTATTTT,CASAWVGGPADTQYF
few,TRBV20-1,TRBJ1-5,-,TGCAGTGCTACCCCCGGACTGGGGCTCAATCAGCCCCAGCATTTT,CSATPGLGLNQPQHF
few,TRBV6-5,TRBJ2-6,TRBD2,TGTGCCAGCACCGGGGGGAGGAGCTCTGGGGCCAACGTCCTGACTTTC,CASTGGRSSGANVLTF
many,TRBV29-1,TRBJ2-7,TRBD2,TGCAGCGTCCGGACTAGCGGGAACGAGCAGTACTTC,CSVRTSGNEQYF
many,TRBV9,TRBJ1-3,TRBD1,TGTGCCAGCAGCTCGAAGAAGACAGGGGCTTCGGGAAACACCATATATTTT,CASSSKKTGASGNTIYF
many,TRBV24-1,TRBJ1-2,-,TGTGCCACCAGTGATTTGCGCAGGGATGGCTACACCTTC,CATSDLRRDGYTF
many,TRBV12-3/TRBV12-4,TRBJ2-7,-,TGTGCCAGCAAGGACGGGACCTCCTACGAGCAGTACTTC,CASKDGTSYEQYF
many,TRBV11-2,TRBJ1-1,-,TGTGCCAGCAGCTTCGGGTACAGGGCCGATGAAGCTTTCTTT,CASSFGYRADEAFF
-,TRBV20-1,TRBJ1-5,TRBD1,TGCAGTGTTGATCAGGGGGCTCGCAATCAGCCCCAGCATTTT,CSVDQGARNQPQHF
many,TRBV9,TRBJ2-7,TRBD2,TGTGCCAGCAGCGGGCCCGGACTAGCGGTTTACGAGCAGTACTTC,CASSGPGLAVYEQYF
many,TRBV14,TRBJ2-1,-,TGTGCCAGCAGCTTCTCAGAGGGCCGGTATGGTGAGCAGTTCTTC,CASSFSEGRYGEQFF
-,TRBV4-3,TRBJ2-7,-,TGCGCCAGCAGCCACGGGAGACAGGGATCCGAGCAGTACTTC,CASSHGRQGSEQYF
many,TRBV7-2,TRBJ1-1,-,TGTGCCAGCAGCTCCTTGACAGGCACTGAAGCTTTCTTT,CASSSLTGTEAFF
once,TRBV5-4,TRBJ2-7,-,TGTGCCAGCAGCTTAGGCCGGGGGCGTTCCTACGAGCAGTACTTC,CASSLGRGRSYEQYF
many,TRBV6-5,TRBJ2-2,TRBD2,TGTGCCAGCAGTCGTGTAAGCGGGAGGGGTCCCGGGGAGCTGTTTTTT,CASSRVSGRGPGELFF
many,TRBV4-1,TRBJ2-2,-,TGCGCCAGTCGGGGGGCCCCCGGGGTCACCGGGGAGCTGTTTTTT,CASRGAPGVTGELFF
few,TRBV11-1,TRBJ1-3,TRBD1,TGTGCCAGCAGTTCATCCGGGACAGAAGGAAACACCATATATTTT,CASSSSGTEGNTIYF
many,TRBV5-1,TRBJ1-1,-,TGCGCCAGCAGCTTAGCGGACATCATGAACACTGAAGCTTTCTTT,CASSLADIMNTEAFF
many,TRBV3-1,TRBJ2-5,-,TGTGCCAGCAGCTGGACAGTTGATTTTGACGGGACCCAGTACTTC,CASSWTVDFDGTQYF
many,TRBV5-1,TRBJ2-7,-,TGCGCCAGCACCCGTACAGGGAACGTCGACGAGCAGTACTTC,CASTRTGNVDEQYF
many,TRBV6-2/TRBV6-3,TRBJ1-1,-,TGTGCCAGCAGTTACGAACCAGCCGGCGGAGCTTTCTTT,CASSYEPAGGAFF
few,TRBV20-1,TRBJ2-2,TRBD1,TGCAGTGGTAACAGGGGTCCTTCAGGCGGGGAGCTGTTTTTT,CSGNRGPSGGELFF
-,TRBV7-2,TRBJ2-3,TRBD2,TGTGCCAGCAGCTTAGGATTAGCGGGAGGGAGGGATACGCAGTATTTT,CASSLGLAGGRDTQYF
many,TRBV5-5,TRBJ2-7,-,TGTGCCAGCAGCCTCAACCCTACTGGGCCCTACGAGCAGTACTTC,CASSLNPTGPYEQYF
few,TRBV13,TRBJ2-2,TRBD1,TGTGCCAGCAGGAAGACAGGGGCCAACACCGGGGAGCTGTTTTTT,CASRKTGANTGELFF
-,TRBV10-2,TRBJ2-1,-,TGCGCCACTCAGGGAGGTCTGAGGGCGAGTGAGCAGTTCTTC,CATQGGLRASEQFF
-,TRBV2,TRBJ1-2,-,TGTGCCAGCAGTGAGACCGACTATGGCTACACCTTC,CASSETDYGYTF
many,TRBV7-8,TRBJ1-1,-,TGTGCCAGCAGCTTAGGAGTGGTCAGTGAAGCTTTCTTT,CASSLGVVSEAFF
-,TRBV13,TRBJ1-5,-,TGTGCCAGCAGCTTTGGTGTTACAAGCAATCAGCCCCAGCATTTT,CASSFGVTSNQPQHF
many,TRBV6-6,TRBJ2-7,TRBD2,TGTGCCAGCAGTTACCCCCATACGGGAGGCCGGGACTACGAGCAGTACTTC,CASSYPHTGGRDYEQYF
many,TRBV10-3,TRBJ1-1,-,TGTGCCATCAGTGAACCTTCTTACCCCGACACTGAAGCTTTCTTT,CAISEPSYPDTEAFF
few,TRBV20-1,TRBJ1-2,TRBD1,TGCAGTGCTAGAATGGCAGGGGGGAGCTATGGCTACACCTTC,CSARMAGGSYGYTF
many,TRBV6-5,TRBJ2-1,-,TGTGCCAGCAGCCTCGGGGTAGCGTCTTACAATGAGCAGTTCTTC,CASSLGVASYNEQFF
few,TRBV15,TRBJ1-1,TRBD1,TGTGCCACCAGCAGAGATAAGGGGGCAGCTTTCTTT,CATSRDKGAAFF
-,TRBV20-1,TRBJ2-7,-,TGCAGTGCTAGTAGTCTAGCGAAATCCTCCTACGAGCAGTACTTC,CSASSLAKSSYEQYF
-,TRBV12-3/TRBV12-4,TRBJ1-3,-,TGTGCCAGCACACATTCCACCGGAAACACCATATATTTT,CASTHSTGNTIYF
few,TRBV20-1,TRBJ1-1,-,TGCAGTGCTAGCCCGGGCCCCACTGAAGCTTTCTTT,CSASPGPTEAFF
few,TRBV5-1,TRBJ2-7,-,TGCGCCAGCAGCTCCGCAGCCTCCGAGCAGTACTTC,CASSSAASEQYF
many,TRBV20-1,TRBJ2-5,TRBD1,TGCAGTACTTACAGGGGGCAGGAAGAGACCCAGTACTTC,CSTYRGQEETQYF
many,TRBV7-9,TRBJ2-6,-,TGTGCCAGCAGCTCAGGCCCTGGGGCCAACGTCCTGACTTTC,CASSSGPGANVLTF
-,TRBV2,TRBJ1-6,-,TGTGCCAGCAGTGAACAGGGATCTAACAATTCACCCCTCCACTTT,CASSEQGSNNSPLHF
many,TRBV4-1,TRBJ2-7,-,TGCGCCAGCGCCCCCGGGCCTGAGGTCGAGCAGTACTTC,CASAPGPEVEQYF
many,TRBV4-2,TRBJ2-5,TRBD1,TGTGCCAGCGGCGCGCCGGGACAGGGAGGGGAGACCCAGTACTTC,CASGAPGQGGETQYF
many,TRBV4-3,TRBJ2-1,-,TGCGCCAGCAGCCAGGGGCGGTGGGGGAATGAGCAGTTCTTC,CASSQGRWGNEQFF
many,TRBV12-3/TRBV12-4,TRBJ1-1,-,TGTGCCAGCACGACAGGACCCGTGAACACTGAAGCTTTCTTT,CASTTGPVNTEAFF
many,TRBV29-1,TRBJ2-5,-,TGCAGCGTTGAATCGCAGCTCGGAGGGGCCCAGTACTTC,CSVESQLGGAQYF
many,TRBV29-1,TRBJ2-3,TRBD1,TGCAGCGTTTGGGACAGTAGCACAGATACGCAGTATTTT,CSVWDSSTDTQYF
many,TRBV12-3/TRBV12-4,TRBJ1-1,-,TGTGCCAGCAGTTTTAAGGAAGGGGAAGCTTTCTTT,CASSFKEGEAFF
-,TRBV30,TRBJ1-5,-,TGTGCCTGGAGCCTTACAAACTATGGCAATCAGCCCCAGCATTTT,CAWSLTNYGNQPQHF
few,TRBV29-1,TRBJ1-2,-,TGCAGCGTTGAACCGGGGGAGGGCTACACCTTC,CSVEPGEGYTF
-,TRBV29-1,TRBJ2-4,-,TGCAGCGTTGAAGGGACAGAAAACATTCAGTACTTC,CSVEGTENIQYF
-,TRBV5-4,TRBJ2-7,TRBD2,TGTGCCAGCAGCTTAGGGGACTACACCAATTCCTACGAGCAGTACTTC,CASSLGDYTNSYEQYF